The TCR beta chain under discussion was sequenced for a study of blood T cell repertoires in COVID-19. Study details: The United States, Italy and Spain supplied acute and convalescent COVID-19 samples. Sample material is recorded as cDNA or gDNA derived from T cells, B-cell-depleted T cells, or PBMCs.

This CDR3 has 15 residues. Trimming left V 0 bases short and J 1 base short, with 8 bases between. Germline-derived CDR1 and CDR2 are SGHRS and YFSETQ. Original data processing: Using reference gene primer amplification, nucleated cell counts were estimated. Measured with immunoSEQ multiplex PCR; TCRdb has only the in-frame clones, and not every one. V and J calls and clone size follow that table, whereas D and trimming were derived from the DNA. The sample records about 230,000 clones, 80% to 90% being singletons. Sequenced: peripheral blood. This rearrangement joins TRBV5-1 to TRBJ1-3; D possibly corresponds to TRBD1 (5 bases). This TCR was recovered from a man aged 35-49 years with acute or convalescent COVID-19. CDR3 nucleotide sequence: TGCGCCAGCAGCTTGGAGGGGCAGTCTGGAAACACCATATATTTT. As protein: CASSLEGQSGNTIYF.